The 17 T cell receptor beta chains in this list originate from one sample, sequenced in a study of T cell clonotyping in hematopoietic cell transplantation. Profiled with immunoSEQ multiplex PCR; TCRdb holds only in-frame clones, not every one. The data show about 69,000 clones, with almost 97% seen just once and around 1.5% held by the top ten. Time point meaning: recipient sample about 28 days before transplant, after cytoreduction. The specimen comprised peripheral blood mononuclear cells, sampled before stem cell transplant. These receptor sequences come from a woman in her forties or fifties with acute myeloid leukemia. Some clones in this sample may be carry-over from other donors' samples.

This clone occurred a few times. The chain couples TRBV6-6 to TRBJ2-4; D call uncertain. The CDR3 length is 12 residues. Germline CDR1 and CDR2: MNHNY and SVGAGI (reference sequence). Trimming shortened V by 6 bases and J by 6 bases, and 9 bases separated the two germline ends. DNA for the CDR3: TGTGCCAGCAGCCGACCGAGAAACATTCAGTACTTC. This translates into CASSRPRNIQYF.

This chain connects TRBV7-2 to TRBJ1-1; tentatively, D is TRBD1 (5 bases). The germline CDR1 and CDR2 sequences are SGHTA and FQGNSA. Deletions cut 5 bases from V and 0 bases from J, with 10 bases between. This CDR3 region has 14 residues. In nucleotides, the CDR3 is TGTGCCAGCAGCCCAGGGATAGTGAACACTGAAGCTTTCTTT. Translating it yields CASSPGIVNTEAFF.

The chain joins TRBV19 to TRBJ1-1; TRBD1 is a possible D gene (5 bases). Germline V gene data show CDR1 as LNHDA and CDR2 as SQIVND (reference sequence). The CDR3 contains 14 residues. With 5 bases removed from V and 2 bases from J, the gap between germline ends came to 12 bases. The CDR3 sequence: CASSAGRVNTEAFF. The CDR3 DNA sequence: TGTGCCAGTAGTGCAGGGAGAGTCAACACTGAAGCTTTCTTT.

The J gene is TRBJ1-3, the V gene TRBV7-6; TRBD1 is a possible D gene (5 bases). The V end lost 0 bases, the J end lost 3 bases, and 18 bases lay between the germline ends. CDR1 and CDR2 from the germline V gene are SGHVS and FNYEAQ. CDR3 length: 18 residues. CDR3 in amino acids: CASSLAGVGTYLGNTIYF. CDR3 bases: TGTGCCAGCAGCTTAGCAGGGGTCGGTACCTACCTTGGAAACACCATATATTTT. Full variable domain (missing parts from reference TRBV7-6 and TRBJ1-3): GAGVSQSPRYKVTKRGQDVALRCDPISGHVSLYWYRQALGQGPEFLTYFNYEAQQDKSGLPNDRFSAERPEGSISTLTIQRTEQRDSAMYRCASSLAGVGTYLGNTIYFGEGSWLTVV.

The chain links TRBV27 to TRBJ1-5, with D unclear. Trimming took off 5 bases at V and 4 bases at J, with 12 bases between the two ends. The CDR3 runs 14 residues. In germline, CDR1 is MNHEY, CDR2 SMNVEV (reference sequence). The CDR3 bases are TGTGCCAGCAGTCCACGCCCTTGGAATCAGCCCCAGCATTTT. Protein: CASSPRPWNQPQHF.

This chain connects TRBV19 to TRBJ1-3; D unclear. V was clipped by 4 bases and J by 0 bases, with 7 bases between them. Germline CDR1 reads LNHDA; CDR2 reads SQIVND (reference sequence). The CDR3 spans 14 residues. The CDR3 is CASSNRDSGNTIYF. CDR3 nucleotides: TGTGCCAGTAGTAACCGGGACTCTGGAAACACCATATATTTT.

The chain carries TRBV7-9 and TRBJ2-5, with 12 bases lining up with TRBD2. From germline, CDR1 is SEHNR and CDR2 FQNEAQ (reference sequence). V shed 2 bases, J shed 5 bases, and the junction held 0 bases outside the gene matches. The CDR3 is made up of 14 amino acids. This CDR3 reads CASSLLAGGETQYF. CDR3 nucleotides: TGTGCCAGCAGCTTACTAGCGGGGGGGGAGACCCAGTACTTC.

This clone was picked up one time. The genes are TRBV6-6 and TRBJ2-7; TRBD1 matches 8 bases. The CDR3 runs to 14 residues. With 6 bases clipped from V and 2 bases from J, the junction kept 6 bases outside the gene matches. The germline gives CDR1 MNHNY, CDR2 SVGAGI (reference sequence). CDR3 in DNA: TGTGCCAGCAGGACCTCGGGACAGGCCTACGAGCAGTACTTC. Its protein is CASRTSGQAYEQYF.

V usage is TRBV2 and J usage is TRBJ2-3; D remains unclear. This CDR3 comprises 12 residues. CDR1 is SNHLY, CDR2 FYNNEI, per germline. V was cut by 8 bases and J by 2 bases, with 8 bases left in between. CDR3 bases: TGTGCCAGCGAAGGGTTCACAGATACGCAGTATTTT. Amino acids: CASEGFTDTQYF.

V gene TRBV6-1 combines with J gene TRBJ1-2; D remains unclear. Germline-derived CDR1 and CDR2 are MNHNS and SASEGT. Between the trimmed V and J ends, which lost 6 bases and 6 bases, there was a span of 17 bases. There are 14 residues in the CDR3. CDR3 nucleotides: TGTGCCAGCAGACCCCCCGAGGGCTGGGATGGCTACACCTTC. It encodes CASRPPEGWDGYTF.

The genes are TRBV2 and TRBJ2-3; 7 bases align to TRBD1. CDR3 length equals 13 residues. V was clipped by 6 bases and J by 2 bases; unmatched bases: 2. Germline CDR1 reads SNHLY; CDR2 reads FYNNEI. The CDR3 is CASRGQTTDTQYF. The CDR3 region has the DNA TGTGCCAGCAGGGGACAGACCACAGATACGCAGTATTTT.

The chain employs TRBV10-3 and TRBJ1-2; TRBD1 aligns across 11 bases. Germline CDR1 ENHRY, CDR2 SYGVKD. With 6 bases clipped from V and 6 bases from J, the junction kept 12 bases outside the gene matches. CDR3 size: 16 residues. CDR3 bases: TGTGCCATCAGCGCGACACCTCCGGGACAGGGGGATGGCTACACCTTC. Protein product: CAISATPPGQGDGYTF.

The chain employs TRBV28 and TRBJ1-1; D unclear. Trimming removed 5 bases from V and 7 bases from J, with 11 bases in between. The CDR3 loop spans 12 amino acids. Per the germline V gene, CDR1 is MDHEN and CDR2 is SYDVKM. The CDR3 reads CASSIRVGEAFF. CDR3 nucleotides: TGTGCCAGCAGTATCCGGGTGGGTGAAGCTTTCTTT.

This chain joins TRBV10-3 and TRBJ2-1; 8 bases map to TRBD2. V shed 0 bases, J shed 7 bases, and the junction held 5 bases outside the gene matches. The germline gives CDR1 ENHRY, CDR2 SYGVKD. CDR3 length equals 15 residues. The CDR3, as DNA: TGTGCCATCAGTGAGTCGAGCGGGGGCAGAAATGAGCAGTTCTTC. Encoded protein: CAISESSGGRNEQFF.

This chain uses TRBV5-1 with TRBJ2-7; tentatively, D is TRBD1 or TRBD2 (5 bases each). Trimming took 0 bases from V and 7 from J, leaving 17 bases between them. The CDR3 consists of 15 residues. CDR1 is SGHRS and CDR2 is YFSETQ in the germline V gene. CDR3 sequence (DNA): TGCGCCAGCAGCTTGGGTCCAGGGACGCTTGGAGAGCAGTACTTC. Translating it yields CASSLGPGTLGEQYF.

The CDR3 DNA reads TGTGCCAGCAGTTGGTCAGGAAGCTCCTACGAGCAGTACTTC. This codes for CASSWSGSSYEQYF. The chain uses TRBV28 and TRBJ2-7, with D hard to call. CDR1 and CDR2 (germline): MDHEN, SYDVKM. Trimming shortened V by 4 bases and J by 0 bases, and 10 bases separated the two germline ends. This CDR3 spans 14 amino acids.

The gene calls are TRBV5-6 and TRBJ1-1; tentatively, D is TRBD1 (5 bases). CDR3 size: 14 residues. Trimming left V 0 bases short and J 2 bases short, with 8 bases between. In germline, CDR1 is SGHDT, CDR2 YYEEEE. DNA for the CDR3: TGTGCCAGCAGCTTGGGGGGGGGAAACACTGAAGCTTTCTTT. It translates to CASSLGGGNTEAFF.